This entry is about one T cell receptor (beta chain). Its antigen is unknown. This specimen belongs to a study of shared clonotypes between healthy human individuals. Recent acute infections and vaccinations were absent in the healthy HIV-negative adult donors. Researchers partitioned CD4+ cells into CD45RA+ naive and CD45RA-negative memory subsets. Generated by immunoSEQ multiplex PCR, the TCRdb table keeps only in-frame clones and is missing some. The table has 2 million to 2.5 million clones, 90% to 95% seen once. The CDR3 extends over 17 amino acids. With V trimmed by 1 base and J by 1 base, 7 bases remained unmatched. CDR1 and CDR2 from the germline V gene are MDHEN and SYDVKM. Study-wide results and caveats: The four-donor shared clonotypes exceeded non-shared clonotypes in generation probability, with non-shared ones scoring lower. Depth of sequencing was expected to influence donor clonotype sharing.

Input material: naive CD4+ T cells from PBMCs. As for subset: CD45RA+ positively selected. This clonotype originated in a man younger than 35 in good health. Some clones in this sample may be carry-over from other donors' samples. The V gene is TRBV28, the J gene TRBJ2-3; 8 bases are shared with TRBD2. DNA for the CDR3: TGTGCCAGCAGTTTATTTCCCGGGAGGGTAGGCACAGATACGCAGTATTTT. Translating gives CASSLFPGRVGTDTQYF. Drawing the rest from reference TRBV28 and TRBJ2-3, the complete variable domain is DVKVTQSSRYLVKRTGEKVFLECVQDMDHENMFWYRQDPGLGLRLIYFSYDVKMKEKGDIPEGYSVSREKKERFSLILESASTNQTSMYLCASSLFPGRVGTDTQYFGPGTRLTVL.